The 19 T cell receptor beta chains presented below share a single source sample, sequenced in a study of shared clonotypes between healthy human individuals. Assay used: immunoSEQ multiplex PCR; TCRdb lists only in-frame clones, some missing. The sample carries approximately 1,000,000 clones, 70% to 80% recorded once. What was sequenced was memory CD4+ T cells from PBMCs. Subset meaning: CD45RA-negative fraction. These receptor sequences come from a man younger than 30 in good health. Some clones in this sample may be carry-over from other donors' samples.

The rearrangement uses TRBV7-3 and TRBJ2-1; 7 nucleotides line up with TRBD2. V gave up 2 bases and J gave up 3 bases; unmatched junction bases: 4. The CDR3 contains 15 residues. The germline V gene has CDR1 SGHTA and CDR2 FQGTGA. The CDR3 is CASSLEAGIYNEQFF. The DNA of the CDR3 is TGTGCCAGCAGCTTAGAAGCGGGAATCTACAATGAGCAGTTCTTC.

This clone was seen a handful of times. The chain links TRBV30 to TRBJ1-1, with D tentatively TRBD1 (6 bases). This CDR3 is built from 12 residues. V lost 0 bases and J 8 bases, leaving 10 bases between the germline ends. Germline V CDR1 and CDR2: GTSNPN, SVGIG (reference sequence). The CDR3 loop is CAWSVGGREAFF. The CDR3 DNA reads as TGTGCCTGGAGTGTAGGGGGACGGGAAGCTTTCTTT.

This chain joins TRBV19 and TRBJ2-3, with D possibly matching TRBD1 (5 bases). CDR3 size: 16 residues. Germline CDR1 LNHDA, CDR2 SQIVND (reference sequence). V was clipped by 1 base and J by 5 bases, with 16 bases between them. The CDR3 loop reads CASSIGQGVQEDTQYF. For the CDR3, the DNA is TGTGCCAGTAGTATAGGCCAAGGGGTGCAAGAAGATACGCAGTATTTT.

The chain carries TRBV4-2 and TRBJ2-1; no clear D gene. The V end lost 4 bases, the J end lost 5 bases, and 12 bases lay between the germline ends. The CDR3 is 14 residues long. CDR1 and CDR2 from the germline V gene are LGHNA and YNFKEQ. In nucleotides, the CDR3 is TGTGCCAGCAGCCCGACGGGTGGGGACAATGAGCAGTTCTTC. It codes for CASSPTGGDNEQFF.

The CDR3 region is CASSDRGSIEETQYF. CDR3 DNA sequence: TGTGCCAGCAGCGACAGGGGATCGATAGAAGAGACCCAGTACTTC. The chain links TRBV6-1 to TRBJ2-5, with 8 bases identical to TRBD1. Losses at the gene ends were 6 bases for V and 3 bases for J; bases not matched to a gene: 9. Germline CDR1 MNHNS, CDR2 SASEGT. This CDR3 has 15 amino acids.

This clone was counted a few times. This sequence joins TRBV7-8 and TRBJ2-1; 7 nucleotides line up with TRBD1. The CDR3 length is 14 residues. Per the germline V gene, CDR1 is SGHVS and CDR2 is FQNEAQ. Trimming at V came to 5 bases and at J to 4 bases, leaving 5 bases not matched to a gene. The CDR3 region has the DNA TGTGCCAGCAGCATGGGGGACAGATACAATGAGCAGTTCTTC. As protein: CASSMGDRYNEQFF.

V is TRBV19 and J is TRBJ2-7; 7 bases fit TRBD1. CDR3 size: 12 residues. V lost 8 bases, J lost 2 bases, and 3 bases stayed unmatched. Germline V lookup: CDR1 LNHDA, CDR2 SQIVND (reference sequence). CDR3 DNA: TGTGCCAGTTGGGACAGACCCTACGAGCAGTACTTC. As protein: CASWDRPYEQYF.

This clone was detected only once. The chain employs TRBV7-2 and TRBJ2-7, with TRBD2 identical over 8 bases. The CDR3 totals 16 residues. V trimming: 1 base; J trimming: 2 bases; junction bases outside the gene matches: 7. Germline V gives CDR1 SGHTA, CDR2 FQGNSA. The CDR3: CASSLEWASGPYEQYF. The CDR3 nucleotides read TGTGCCAGCAGCTTAGAGTGGGCTAGCGGGCCCTACGAGCAGTACTTC.

This clone appeared a few times. The rearrangement uses TRBV10-2 and TRBJ2-3; TRBD2 matches 10 bases. This CDR3 comprises 15 residues. V lost 0 bases to trimming and J lost 6 bases; unmatched junction nucleotides: 3. In germline, CDR1 is WSHSY, CDR2 SAAADI. CDR3 in DNA: TGCGCCAGCAGTGAGTCACTAGCGGGAACCGATACGCAGTATTTT. Its protein is CASSESLAGTDTQYF.

The gene calls are TRBV2 and TRBJ2-7; D is undetermined. Germline V gene sequence: CDR1 SNHLY, CDR2 FYNNEI. V gave up 5 bases and J gave up 7 bases, with 15 bases separating them. CDR3 length equals 13 residues. The CDR3 DNA reads TGTGCCAGCAGTAAGATTGGTGTGGGGGAGCAGTACTTC. It translates to CASSKIGVGEQYF.

This clone has just one count. The chain couples TRBV5-1 to TRBJ1-3; no firm D call. The CDR3 has 13 amino acids. The V end lost 3 bases, the J end lost 0 bases, and 4 bases lay between the germline ends. The germline V gene encodes CDR1 SGHRS and CDR2 YFSETQ. CDR3 sequence: CASSSLSGNTIYF. The CDR3 bases are TGCGCCAGCAGCTCTCTCTCTGGAAACACCATATATTTT.

This chain joins TRBV27 and TRBJ2-1; 11 nucleotides agree with TRBD2. This CDR3 spans 21 amino acids. V lost 1 base, J lost 1 base, and 15 bases stayed unmatched. Per the germline V gene, CDR1 is MNHEY and CDR2 is SMNVEV (reference sequence). The CDR3 DNA follows: TGTGCCAGCAGTTTATGGGCCAGGGGAATAGCGGGAGGGCGATCCTACAATGAGCAGTTCTTC. Translated, it gives CASSLWARGIAGGRSYNEQFF.

The V gene is TRBV5-1, the J gene TRBJ2-5, with D unresolved. CDR3 length equals 13 residues. The ends were cut back, 4 bases at V and 8 bases at J, with 15 bases in the middle. Germline values: CDR1 SGHRS, CDR2 YFSETQ. CDR3 sequence (DNA): TGCGCCAGCAGCCCGGCAGTGGGTGGAACCCAGTACTTC. Translated, it gives CASSPAVGGTQYF.

The V and J genes are TRBV5-1 and TRBJ1-2; no clear D gene. Germline CDR1 and CDR2: SGHRS and YFSETQ. Trimming removed 3 bases at V and 6 bases at J, with 12 bases between. The CDR3 consists of 13 residues. The CDR3 region has the DNA TGCGCCAGCAGCTCCGGCAACACAAATGGCTACACCTTC. This gives the protein CASSSGNTNGYTF.

The J gene is TRBJ2-4, the V gene TRBV6-5; the match to TRBD2 covers 7 bases. The CDR3 covers 14 residues. Trimming removed 5 bases from V and 9 bases from J; junction bases left unmatched: 10. Germline V gene lookup returns CDR1 MNHEY and CDR2 SVGAGI. CDR3 protein: CASSTVAGAVIQYF. The CDR3 bases are TGTGCCAGCAGTACCGTAGCGGGTGCCGTCATTCAGTACTTC.

This sequence joins TRBV7-3 and TRBJ2-1; D gene ambiguous. Germline V gene data show CDR1 as SGHTA and CDR2 as FQGTGA. V was pared by 5 bases and J by 2 bases, with 7 bases between. This CDR3 comprises 13 residues. The CDR3 region has the DNA TGTGCCAGCAGCCCGCACCCCTACAATGAGCAGTTCTTC. It codes for CASSPHPYNEQFF.

The chain combines TRBV7-7 with TRBJ2-1; D is ambiguous. The CDR3 has 15 amino acids. The germline V gene has CDR1 SSHAT and CDR2 FNYEAQ (reference sequence). V lost 1 base and J 5 bases, leaving 12 bases between the germline ends. The CDR3 sequence is CASSLGPADNNEQFF. CDR3 coding DNA: TGTGCCAGCAGCTTAGGCCCCGCGGATAACAATGAGCAGTTCTTC.

The CDR3 is CASSEVLLTSYEQYF. CDR3 sequence (DNA): TGTGCCAGCAGTGAAGTCCTCTTGACTAGCTACGAGCAGTACTTC. The genes are TRBV6-1 and TRBJ2-7; D might be TRBD2 (6 bases). This CDR3 contains 15 residues. Trimming took 1 base from V and 3 from J, leaving 13 bases between them. Germline V CDR1 and CDR2: MNHNS, SASEGT.

This chain uses TRBV2 with TRBJ2-7; D gene uncertain. This CDR3 comprises 15 residues. V lost 3 bases and J 7 bases, leaving 19 bases between the germline ends. Per the germline V gene, CDR1 is SNHLY and CDR2 is FYNNEI. This CDR3 is CASSESERPRVEQYF. CDR3 DNA: TGTGCCAGCAGTGAGTCGGAGCGCCCTAGGGTGGAGCAGTACTTC.